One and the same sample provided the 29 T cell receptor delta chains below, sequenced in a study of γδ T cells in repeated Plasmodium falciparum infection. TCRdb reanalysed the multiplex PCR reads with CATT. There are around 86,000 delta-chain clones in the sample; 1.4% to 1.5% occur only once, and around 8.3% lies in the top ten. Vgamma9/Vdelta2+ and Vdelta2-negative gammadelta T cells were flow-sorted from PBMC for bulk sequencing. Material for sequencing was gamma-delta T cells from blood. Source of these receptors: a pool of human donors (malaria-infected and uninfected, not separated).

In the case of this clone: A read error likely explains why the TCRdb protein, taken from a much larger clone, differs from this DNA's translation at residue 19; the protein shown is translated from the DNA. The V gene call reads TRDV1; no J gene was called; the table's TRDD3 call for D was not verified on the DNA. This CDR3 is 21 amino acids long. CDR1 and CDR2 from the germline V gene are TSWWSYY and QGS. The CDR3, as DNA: TGTGCTCTTGGGTTTCGCCTTCTCCCGGGGATACGGTCCGGTTACACCGATAAACCCATCTTT. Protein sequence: CALGFRLLPGIRSGYTDKPIF.

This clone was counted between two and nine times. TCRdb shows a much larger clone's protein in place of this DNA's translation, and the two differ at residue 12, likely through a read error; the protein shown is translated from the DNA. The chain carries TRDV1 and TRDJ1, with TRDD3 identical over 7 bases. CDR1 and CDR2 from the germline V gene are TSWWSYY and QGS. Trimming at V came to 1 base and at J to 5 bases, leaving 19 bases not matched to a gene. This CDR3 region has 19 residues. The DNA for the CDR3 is TGTGCTCTTGGGGAACGGTACGGTGGGGGACCCGCACCGCCTGATAAACTCATCTTT. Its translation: CALGERYGGGPAPPDKLIF.

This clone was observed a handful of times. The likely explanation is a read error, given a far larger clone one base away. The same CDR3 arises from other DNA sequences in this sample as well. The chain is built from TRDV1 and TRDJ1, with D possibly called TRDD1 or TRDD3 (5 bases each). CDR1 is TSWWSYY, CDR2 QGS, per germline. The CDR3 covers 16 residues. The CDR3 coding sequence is TGTGCCCTTGGGGAACTAAACCATAGTGGGACCGATAAACTCATCTTT. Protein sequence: CALGELNHSGTDKLIF.

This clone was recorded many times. The CDR3 DNA follows: TGTGCTCTTGGGGAACGGACTGGGGGAACCGACACCGATAAACTCATCTTT. Amino acid sequence: CALGERTGGTDTDKLIF. The rearrangement joins TRDV1 to TRDJ1; 9 bases map to TRDD3. With V trimmed by 1 base and J by 0 bases, 6 bases remained unmatched. The V gene's germline CDR1 is TSWWSYY and CDR2 QGS. The CDR3 runs to 17 residues.

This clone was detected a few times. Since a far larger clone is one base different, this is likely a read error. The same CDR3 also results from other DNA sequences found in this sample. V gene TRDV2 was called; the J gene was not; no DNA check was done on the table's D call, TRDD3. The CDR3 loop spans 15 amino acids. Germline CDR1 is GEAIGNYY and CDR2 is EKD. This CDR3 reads CACDQWGLYTDKLIF. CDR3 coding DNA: TGTGCCTGTGACCAGTGGGGCCTTTACACCGATAAACTCATTTTT.

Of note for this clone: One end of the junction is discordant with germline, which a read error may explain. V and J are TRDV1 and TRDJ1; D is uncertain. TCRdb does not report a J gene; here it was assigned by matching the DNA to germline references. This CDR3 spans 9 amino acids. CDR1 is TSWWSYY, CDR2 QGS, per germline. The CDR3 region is CASFDKLIF. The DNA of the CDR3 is TGCGCCTCCTTCGATAAACTCATCTTT.

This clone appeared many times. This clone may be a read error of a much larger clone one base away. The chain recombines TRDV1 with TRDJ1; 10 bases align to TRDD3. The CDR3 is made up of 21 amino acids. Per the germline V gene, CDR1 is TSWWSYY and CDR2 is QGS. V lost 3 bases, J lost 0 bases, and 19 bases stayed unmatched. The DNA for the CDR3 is TGTGCTCTTGGGGATCTGGACGGTACTGGGGGATGCGTCATATACACCGATAAACTCATCTTT. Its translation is CALGDLDGTGGCVIYTDKLIF.

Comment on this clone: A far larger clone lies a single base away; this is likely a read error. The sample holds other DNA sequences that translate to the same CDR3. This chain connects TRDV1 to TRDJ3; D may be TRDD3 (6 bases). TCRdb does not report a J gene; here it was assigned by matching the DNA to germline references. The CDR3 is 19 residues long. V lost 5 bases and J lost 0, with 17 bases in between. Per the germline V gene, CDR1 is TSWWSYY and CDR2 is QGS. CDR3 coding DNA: TGTGCTCTTGGGAAGCCCTGGGGCCTTAGCTCCTGGGACACCCGACAGATGTTTTTC. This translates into CALGKPWGLSSWDTRQMFF.

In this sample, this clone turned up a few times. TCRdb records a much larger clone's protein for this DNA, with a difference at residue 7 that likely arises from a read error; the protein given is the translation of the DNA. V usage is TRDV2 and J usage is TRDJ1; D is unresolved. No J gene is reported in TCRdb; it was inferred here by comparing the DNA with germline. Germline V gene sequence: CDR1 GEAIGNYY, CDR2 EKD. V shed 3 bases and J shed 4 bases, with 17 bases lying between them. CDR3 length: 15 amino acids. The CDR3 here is CACDPLWSGRDKLIF. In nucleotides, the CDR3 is TGTGCCTGTGACCCCCTGTGGAGCGGACGCGATAAACTCATCTTT.

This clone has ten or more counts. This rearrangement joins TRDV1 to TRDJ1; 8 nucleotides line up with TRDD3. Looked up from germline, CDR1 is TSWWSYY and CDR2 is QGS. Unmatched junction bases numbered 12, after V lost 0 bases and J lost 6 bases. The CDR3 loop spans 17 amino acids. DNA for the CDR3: TGTGCTCTTGGGGAACTAGGGCTGGGATACGCGGCCTATAAACTCATCTTT. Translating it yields CALGELGLGYAAYKLIF.

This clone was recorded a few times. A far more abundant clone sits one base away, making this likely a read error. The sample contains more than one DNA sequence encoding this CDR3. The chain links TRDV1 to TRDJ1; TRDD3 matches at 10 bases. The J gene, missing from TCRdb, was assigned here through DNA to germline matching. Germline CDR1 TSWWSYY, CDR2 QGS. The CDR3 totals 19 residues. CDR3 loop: CALGGQIVLGDRKSDKLIF. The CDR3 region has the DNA TGTGCTCTCGGGGGACAAATAGTCCTGGGGGATAGGAAATCCGATAAACTCATCTTT.

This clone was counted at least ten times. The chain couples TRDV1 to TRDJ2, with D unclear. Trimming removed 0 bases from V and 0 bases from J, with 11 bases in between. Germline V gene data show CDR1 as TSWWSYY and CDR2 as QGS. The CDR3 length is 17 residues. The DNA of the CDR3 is TGTGCTCTTGGGGAACTAGTCCCTAGCGCTTTGACAGCACAACTCTTCTTT. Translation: CALGELVPSALTAQLFF.

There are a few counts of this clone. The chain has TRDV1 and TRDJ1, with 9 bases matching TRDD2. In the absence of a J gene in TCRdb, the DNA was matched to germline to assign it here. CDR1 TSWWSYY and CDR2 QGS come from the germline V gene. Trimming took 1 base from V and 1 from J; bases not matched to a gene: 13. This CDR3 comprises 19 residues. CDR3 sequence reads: CALGERPSYIGGPTDKLIF. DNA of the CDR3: TGTGCTCTTGGGGAACGGCCTTCCTACATTGGGGGCCCCACCGATAAACTCATCTTT.

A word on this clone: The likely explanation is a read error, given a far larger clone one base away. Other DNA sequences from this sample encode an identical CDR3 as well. CDR3 coding DNA: TGTGCTCTTGGAGAACCCAGCCTTAGGTTTGATAAAAGCTCGTACACCGATAAACTCATCTTT. Its protein is CALGEPSLRFDKSSYTDKLIF. The chain uses TRDV1 and TRDJ1, with D unclear. Because TCRdb records no J gene, it was assigned here through a match of the DNA to germline. The CDR3 is 21 amino acids. Germline CDR1 reads TSWWSYY; CDR2 reads QGS.

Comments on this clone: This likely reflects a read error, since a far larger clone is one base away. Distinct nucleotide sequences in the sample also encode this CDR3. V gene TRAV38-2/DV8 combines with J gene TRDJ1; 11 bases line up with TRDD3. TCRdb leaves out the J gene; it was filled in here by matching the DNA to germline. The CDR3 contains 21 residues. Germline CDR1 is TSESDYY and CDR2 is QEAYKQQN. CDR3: CAYRSGQILPYLTGGYDKLIF. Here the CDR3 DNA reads TGTGCCTATAGGAGCGGCCAGATCCTACCGTACCTAACTGGGGGATACGATAAACTCATCTTT.

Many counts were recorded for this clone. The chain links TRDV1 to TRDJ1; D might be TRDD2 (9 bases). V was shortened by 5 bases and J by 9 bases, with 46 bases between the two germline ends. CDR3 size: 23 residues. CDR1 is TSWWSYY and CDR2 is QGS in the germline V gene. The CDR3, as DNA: TGTGCTCTTGGGATCCCACCTTCCTACGCTACGACTGGGGGCTCTGGAAAGGAAGGGGAACTCATCTTT. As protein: CALGIPPSYATTGGSGKEGELIF.

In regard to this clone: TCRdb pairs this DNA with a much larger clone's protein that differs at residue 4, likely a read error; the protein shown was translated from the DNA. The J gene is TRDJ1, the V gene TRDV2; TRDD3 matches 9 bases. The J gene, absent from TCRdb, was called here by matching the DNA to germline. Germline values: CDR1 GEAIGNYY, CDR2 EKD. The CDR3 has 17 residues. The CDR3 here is CACVTVGLGDPTDKLIF. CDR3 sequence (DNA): TGTGCCTGTGTCACCGTGGGCCTGGGGGATCCTACCGATAAACTCATCTTT.

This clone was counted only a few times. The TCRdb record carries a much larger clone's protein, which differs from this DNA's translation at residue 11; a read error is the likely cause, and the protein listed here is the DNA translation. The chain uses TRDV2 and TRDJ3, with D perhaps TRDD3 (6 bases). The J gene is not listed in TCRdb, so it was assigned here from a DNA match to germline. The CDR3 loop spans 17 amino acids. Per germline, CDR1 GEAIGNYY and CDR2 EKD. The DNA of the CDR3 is TGTGCCTGTGACGCGGGGGGTACCTCCTGGGGCACCCGACAGATGTTTTTC. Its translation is CACDAGGTSWGTRQMFF.

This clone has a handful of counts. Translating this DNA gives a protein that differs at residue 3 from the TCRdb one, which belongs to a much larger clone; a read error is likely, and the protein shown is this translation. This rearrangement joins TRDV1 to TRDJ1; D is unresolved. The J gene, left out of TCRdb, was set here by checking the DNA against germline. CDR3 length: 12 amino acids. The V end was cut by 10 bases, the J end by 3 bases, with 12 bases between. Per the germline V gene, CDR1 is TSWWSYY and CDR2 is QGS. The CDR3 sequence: CAPGVGADKLIF. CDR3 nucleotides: TGTGCTCCGGGAGTCGGTGCCGATAAACTCATCTTT.

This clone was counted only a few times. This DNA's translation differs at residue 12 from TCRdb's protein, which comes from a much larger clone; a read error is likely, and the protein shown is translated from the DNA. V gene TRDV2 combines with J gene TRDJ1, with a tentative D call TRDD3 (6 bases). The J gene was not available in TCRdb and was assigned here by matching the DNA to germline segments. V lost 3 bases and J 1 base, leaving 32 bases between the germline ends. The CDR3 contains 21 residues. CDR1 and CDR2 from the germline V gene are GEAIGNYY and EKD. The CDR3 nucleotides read TGTGCCTGTGACTCCGTGGGTGATTTCGGGGATGCGCGACCCCGCACCGATAAACTCATCTTT. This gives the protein CACDSVGDFGDARPRTDKLIF.

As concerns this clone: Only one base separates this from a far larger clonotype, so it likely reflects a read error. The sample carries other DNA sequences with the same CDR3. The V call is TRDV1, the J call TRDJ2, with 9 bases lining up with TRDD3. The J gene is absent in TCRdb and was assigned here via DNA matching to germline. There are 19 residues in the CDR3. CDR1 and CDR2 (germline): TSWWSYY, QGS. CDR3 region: CALGVPWGYLGDMTAQLFF. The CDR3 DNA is TGCGCTCTTGGGGTGCCGTGGGGCTACTTGGGGGATATGACAGCACAACTCTTCTTT.

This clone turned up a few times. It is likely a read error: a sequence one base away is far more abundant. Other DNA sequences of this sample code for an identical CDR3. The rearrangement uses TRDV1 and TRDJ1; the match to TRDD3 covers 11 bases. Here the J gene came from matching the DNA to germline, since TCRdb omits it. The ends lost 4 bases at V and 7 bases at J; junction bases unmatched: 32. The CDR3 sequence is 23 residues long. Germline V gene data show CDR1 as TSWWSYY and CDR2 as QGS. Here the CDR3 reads CALGAFFLRVMGDTPGVDGKLIF. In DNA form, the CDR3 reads TGTGCTCTTGGGGCCTTCTTCCTACGTGTCATGGGGGATACGCCAGGGGTTGATGGTAAACTCATCTTT.

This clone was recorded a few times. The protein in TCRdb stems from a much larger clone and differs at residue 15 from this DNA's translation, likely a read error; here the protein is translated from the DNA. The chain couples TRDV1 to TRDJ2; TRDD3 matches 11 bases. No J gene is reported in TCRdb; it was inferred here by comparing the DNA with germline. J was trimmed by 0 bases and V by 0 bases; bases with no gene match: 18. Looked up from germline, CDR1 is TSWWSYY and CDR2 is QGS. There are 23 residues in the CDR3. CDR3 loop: CALGELDDPRLGDRRTLTAQLFF. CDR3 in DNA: TGTGCTCTTGGGGAACTAGATGATCCAAGACTGGGGGATAGGCGGACTTTGACAGCACAACTCTTCTTT.

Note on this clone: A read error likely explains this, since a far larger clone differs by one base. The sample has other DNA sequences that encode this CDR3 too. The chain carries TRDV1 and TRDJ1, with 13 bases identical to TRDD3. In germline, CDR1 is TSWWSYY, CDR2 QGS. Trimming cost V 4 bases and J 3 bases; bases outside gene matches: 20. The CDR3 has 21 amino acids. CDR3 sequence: CALGGPFPPSTGGYAPDKLIF. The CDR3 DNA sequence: TGTGCTCTTGGGGGTCCGTTCCCTCCCAGCACTGGGGGATACGCTCCCGATAAACTCATCTTT.

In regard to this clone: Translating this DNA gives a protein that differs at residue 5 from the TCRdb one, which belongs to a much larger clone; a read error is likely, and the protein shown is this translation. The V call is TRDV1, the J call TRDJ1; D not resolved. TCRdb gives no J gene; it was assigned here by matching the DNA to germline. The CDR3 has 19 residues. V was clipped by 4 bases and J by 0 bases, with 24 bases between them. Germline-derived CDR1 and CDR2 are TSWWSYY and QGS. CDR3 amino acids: CALGGGSAARPRDTDKLIF. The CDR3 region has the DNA TGTGCTCTTGGGGGAGGCAGTGCCGCCCGGCCTAGGGACACCGATAAACTCATCTTT.

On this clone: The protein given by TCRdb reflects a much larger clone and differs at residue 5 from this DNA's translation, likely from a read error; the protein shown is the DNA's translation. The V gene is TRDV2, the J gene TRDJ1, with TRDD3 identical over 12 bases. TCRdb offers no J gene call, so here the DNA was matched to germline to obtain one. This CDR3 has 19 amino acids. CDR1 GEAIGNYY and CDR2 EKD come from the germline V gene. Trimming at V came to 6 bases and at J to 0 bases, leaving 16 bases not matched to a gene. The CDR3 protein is CACYGVLGDTPIYTDKLIF. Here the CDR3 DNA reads TGTGCCTGTTACGGTGTACTGGGGGATACCCCGATCTACACCGATAAACTCATCTTT.

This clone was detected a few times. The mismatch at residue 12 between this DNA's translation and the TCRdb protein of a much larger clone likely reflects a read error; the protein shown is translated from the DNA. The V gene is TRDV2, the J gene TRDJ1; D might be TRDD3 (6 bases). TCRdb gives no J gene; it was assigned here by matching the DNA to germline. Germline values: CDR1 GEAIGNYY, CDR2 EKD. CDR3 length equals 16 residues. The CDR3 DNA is TGTGCCTGTGACACCGTGGGGGCTTCTAACACCAATAAACTCATCTTT. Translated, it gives CACDTVGASNTNKLIF.

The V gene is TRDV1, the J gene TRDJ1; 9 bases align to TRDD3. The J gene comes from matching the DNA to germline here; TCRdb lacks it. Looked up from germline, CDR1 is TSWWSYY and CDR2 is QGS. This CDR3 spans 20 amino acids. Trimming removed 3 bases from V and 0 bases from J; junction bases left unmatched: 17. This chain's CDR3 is CALGEFPSTGGPTYTDKLIF. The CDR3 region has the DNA TGTGCTCTTGGGGAGTTTCCCAGTACTGGGGGACCGACGTACACCGATAAACTCATCTTT.

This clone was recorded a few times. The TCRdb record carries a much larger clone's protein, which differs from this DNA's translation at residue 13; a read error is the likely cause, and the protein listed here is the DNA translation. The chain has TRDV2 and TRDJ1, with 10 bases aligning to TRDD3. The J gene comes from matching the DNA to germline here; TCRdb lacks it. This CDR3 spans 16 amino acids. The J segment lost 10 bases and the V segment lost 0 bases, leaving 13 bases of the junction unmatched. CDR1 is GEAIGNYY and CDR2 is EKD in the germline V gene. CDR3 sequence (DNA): TGTGCCTGTGACACCGGTCCTACGGGGGATACGCCCAGACTCATCTTT. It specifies CACDTGPTGDTPRLIF.